This passage covers 25 T cell receptor beta chains from one sample sequenced in a study of OX40 agonist ivuxolimab in advanced cancers. Profiling relied on immunoSEQ multiplex PCR, and the TCRdb table lists in-frame clones only, not all of them. The sample lists about 70,000 clones, around four fifths occurring once. The material was CD4+ or CD8+ T cells sorted from blood, obtained in a trial of the OX40 agonist ivuxolimab. The receptors come from an adult with an advanced solid tumor such as melanoma, head and neck, liver or kidney cancer.

At least ten counts were recorded for this clone. The chain has TRBV4-1 and TRBJ2-1, with D tentatively TRBD1 (6 bases). V lost 4 bases and J 10 bases, leaving 8 bases between the germline ends. Germline CDR1 reads MGHRA; CDR2 reads YSYEKL. The CDR3 has 11 residues. This CDR3 reads CASSLDSEQFF. CDR3 nucleotides: TGCGCCAGCAGCCTGGACAGCGAGCAGTTCTTC.

The gene calls are TRBV12-5 and TRBJ2-1; D call uncertain. With 1 base removed from V and 2 bases from J, the gap between germline ends came to 3 bases. This CDR3 has 13 residues. CDR1 and CDR2 (germline): LGHNT, FRNRAP. The CDR3 sequence: CASGLGAYNEQFF. CDR3 bases: TGTGCTAGTGGTTTGGGCGCCTACAATGAGCAGTTCTTC.

The V gene is TRBV6-1, the J gene TRBJ1-3, with D hard to call. The CDR3 contains 13 residues. Germline V gives CDR1 MNHNS, CDR2 SASEGT. Trimming stripped 5 bases from V and 2 bases from J, with 7 bases between. CDR3: CASSPWPGNTIYF. The CDR3, as DNA: TGTGCCAGCAGTCCCTGGCCTGGAAACACCATATATTTT.

This clone was recorded a few times. The chain is built from TRBV6-1 and TRBJ2-1, with 7 bases lining up with TRBD2. Germline V gives CDR1 MNHNS, CDR2 SASEGT. This CDR3 contains 15 residues. J gave up 7 bases and V 5 bases, and 11 bases lay outside the gene matches. CDR3 nucleotides: TGTGCCAGCAGTCCCGTCGGGACTACCAGGAATGAGCAGTTCTTC. As protein: CASSPVGTTRNEQFF.

The CDR3 loop is CASTFAGGALNTGELFF. CDR3 nucleotide sequence: TGTGCCAGCACCTTTGCGGGAGGGGCCCTGAACACCGGGGAGCTGTTTTTT. The rearrangement links TRBV27 to TRBJ2-2; the match to TRBD2 covers 9 bases. The CDR3 is 17 residues long. J lost 1 base, V lost 7 bases, and 10 bases had no gene match. Germline V gene sequence: CDR1 MNHEY, CDR2 SMNVEV (reference sequence).

The genes are TRBV18 and TRBJ2-2; D possibly corresponds to TRBD2 (5 bases). Germline CDR1 and CDR2: KGHSH and LQKENI. The CDR3 runs to 14 residues. V shed 2 bases and J shed 4 bases, with 8 bases lying between them. As DNA, the CDR3 is TGTGCCAGCTCACCAGGTGCGGGCACCGGGGAGCTGTTTTTT. It yields the protein CASSPGAGTGELFF.

The J gene is TRBJ2-7, the V gene TRBV6-1, with 10 bases lining up with TRBD2. This CDR3 spans 16 amino acids. Germline V gives CDR1 MNHNS, CDR2 SASEGT. The V and J ends lost 2 bases and 2 bases, in that order; junction bases with no gene match: 6. DNA of the CDR3: TGTGCCAGCAGTGAAAGTGTAGCGGGAGGCCCCTACGAGCAGTACTTC. Translation: CASSESVAGGPYEQYF.

The CDR3 bases are TGTGCCAGCAACCCGGGGCCCAAAGAGACCCAGTACTTC. Protein: CASNPGPKETQYF. The chain uses TRBV5-3 and TRBJ2-5; the D call may be TRBD1 or TRBD2 (5 bases each). TRBV5-3 is assigned to the ORF class and has an uncertain function. The CDR3 extends over 13 amino acids. V was trimmed by 8 bases and J by 3 bases, leaving 14 bases between them.

The gene calls are TRBV2 and TRBJ2-7, with D possibly being TRBD2 (7 bases). CDR3 size: 15 residues. V lost 2 bases, J lost 7 bases, and 18 bases lay in between. CDR1 SNHLY and CDR2 FYNNEI come from the germline V gene. The CDR3 DNA follows: TGTGCCAGCAGTGAAAGGGGGGGGGCCCTTTTGGAGCAGTACTTC. Protein sequence: CASSERGGALLEQYF.

The chain uses TRBV7-8 and TRBJ2-5; the D gene could be TRBD1 or TRBD2 (6 bases each). This CDR3 region has 14 residues. The V gene lost 6 bases and the J gene lost 1 base, with 12 bases spanning the gap. Germline values: CDR1 SGHVS, CDR2 FQNEAQ. The CDR3 spells CASRGGGSQETQYF. The DNA of the CDR3 is TGTGCCAGCAGAGGAGGGGGGTCCCAAGAGACCCAGTACTTC.

This clone appeared a few times. The chain recombines TRBV19 with TRBJ1-2, with a tentative D call TRBD1 (6 bases). V was clipped by 5 bases and J by 0 bases, with 13 bases between them. CDR1 is LNHDA, CDR2 SQIVND, per germline (reference sequence). The CDR3 runs 15 residues. CDR3 sequence reads: CASSLQGTANYGYTF. Written as DNA, the CDR3 is TGTGCCAGTAGTCTACAGGGAACTGCTAACTATGGCTACACCTTC.

This chain connects TRBV5-6 to TRBJ1-1, with TRBD1 identical over 8 bases. CDR3 length: 15 residues. Trimming cost V 1 base and J 7 bases; bases outside gene matches: 9. Germline CDR1 is SGHDT and CDR2 is YYEEEE. DNA of the CDR3: TGTGCCAGCAGCTTGCAGGGGGCAGGCTTCGGTGAAGCTTTCTTT. This sequence encodes CASSLQGAGFGEAFF.

DNA of the CDR3: TGTGCCAGCAGCTCTACGACTAGGCGGGAGACCCAGTACTTC. This translates into CASSSTTRRETQYF. The chain uses TRBV7-2 and TRBJ2-5; D may be TRBD2 (6 bases). V was shortened by 4 bases and J by 5 bases, with 14 bases between the two germline ends. Germline V CDR1 and CDR2: SGHTA, FQGNSA. The length of the CDR3 is 14 residues. Based on the CDR3 plus reference TRBV7-2 and TRBJ2-5, the full variable domain is GAGVSQSPSNKVTEKGKDVELRCDPISGHTALYWYRQSLGQGLEFLIYFQGNSAPDKSGLPSDRFSAERTGGSVSTLTIQRTQQEDSAVYLCASSSTTRRETQYFGPGTRLLVL.

The rearrangement uses TRBV6-6 and TRBJ1-2; D ambiguous. CDR1 MNHNY and CDR2 SVGAGI come from the germline V gene (reference sequence). Trimming pared 3 bases from V and 6 bases from J, leaving 14 bases between. The CDR3 spans 14 residues. CDR3 bases: TGTGCCAGCAGTTATAACGGGCCCTTTAATGGCTACACCTTC. This translates into CASSYNGPFNGYTF.

The chain joins TRBV5-4 to TRBJ2-5, with D unresolved. The length of the CDR3 is 13 residues. Germline V CDR1 and CDR2: SGHNT, YYREEE (reference sequence). Trimming took off 0 bases at V and 2 bases at J, with 5 bases between the two ends. As DNA, the CDR3 is TGTGCCAGCAGCTTGGATAGACAAGAGACCCAGTACTTC. This codes for CASSLDRQETQYF.

V gene TRBV21-1 combines with J gene TRBJ1-4; the D segment call TRBD1 is taken from the table without a DNA check. TRBV21-1 is a listed pseudogene. This CDR3 contains 22 residues. CDR3 sequence reads: CASTSNDHISESQGGAREKLFF. CDR3 bases: TGTGCCAGCACCAGCAACGACCATATTTCGGAGTCCCAAGGGGGCGCCCGGGAAAAACTGTTTTTT.

The chain has TRBV6-1 and TRBJ1-5, with D perhaps matching TRBD1 (6 bases). Germline CDR1 and CDR2: MNHNS and SASEGT. This CDR3 contains 16 residues. Trimming cost V 1 base and J 2 bases, with 12 bases left between them. The CDR3 DNA follows: TGTGCCAGCAGTGAAGGGGAGGCAGGGGGCAATCAGCCCCAGCATTTT. It is translated as CASSEGEAGGNQPQHF.

This chain uses TRBV6-4 with TRBJ1-6; no clear D gene. The CDR3 has 12 residues. V was clipped by 0 bases and J by 6 bases, with 0 bases between them. Germline V CDR1 and CDR2: MRHNA, SNTAGT. CDR3 amino acids: CASSDSNSPLHF. The CDR3 DNA follows: TGTGCCAGCAGTGACTCTAATTCACCCCTCCACTTT.

The genes are TRBV7-2 and TRBJ2-3, with D tentatively TRBD2 (5 bases). This CDR3 has 16 residues. Trimming removed 2 bases at V and 0 bases at J, with 12 bases between. Germline lookup yields CDR1 SGHTA and CDR2 FQGNSA. The CDR3 sequence is CASSLRSSPSTDTQYF. CDR3 DNA: TGTGCCAGCAGCTTAAGATCTAGCCCGAGCACAGATACGCAGTATTTT.

This chain uses TRBV19 with TRBJ2-7; 9 bases match TRBD1. The CDR3 loop spans 16 amino acids. With V trimmed by 5 bases and J by 3 bases, 11 bases remained unmatched. From germline, CDR1 is LNHDA and CDR2 SQIVND (reference sequence). The CDR3 DNA reads TGTGCCAGTAGTGGGGGCCGGGACAGGGACAACTACGAGCAGTACTTC. Translating gives CASSGGRDRDNYEQYF.

This clone was seen a few times. This chain joins TRBV5-1 and TRBJ2-2, with 8 bases aligning to TRBD1. The germline V gene encodes CDR1 SGHRS and CDR2 YFSETQ. The CDR3 extends over 16 amino acids. J gave up 4 bases and V 4 bases, and 9 bases lay outside the gene matches. The CDR3 sequence is CASSARTGRTTGELFF. In nucleotides, the CDR3 is TGCGCCAGCAGCGCCCGGACAGGGCGTACCACCGGGGAGCTGTTTTTT.

This rearrangement joins TRBV29-1 to TRBJ2-7, with 7 bases matching TRBD1. The CDR3 is made up of 15 amino acids. Per the germline V gene, CDR1 is SQVTM and CDR2 is ANQGSEA. V lost 0 bases, J lost 2 bases, and 7 bases stayed unmatched. The CDR3 DNA reads TGCAGCGTTGAAGAAAGGAGGCAGGGGGCCTACGAGCAGTACTTC. Translating gives CSVEERRQGAYEQYF.

This chain uses TRBV27 with TRBJ2-2; D is unresolved. Looked up from germline, CDR1 is MNHEY and CDR2 is SMNVEV (reference sequence). V lost 5 bases, J lost 6 bases, and 22 bases lay in between. The CDR3 is made up of 17 amino acids. CDR3 region: CASSDPDGYGVAGELFF. The CDR3 nucleotides read TGTGCCAGCAGTGACCCGGACGGCTATGGGGTCGCCGGGGAGCTGTTTTTT.

This chain joins TRBV6-1 and TRBJ2-4, with TRBD1 matching over 7 bases. The CDR3 extends over 13 amino acids. Germline CDR1 and CDR2: MNHNS and SASEGT. V lost 4 bases to trimming and J lost 9 bases; unmatched junction nucleotides: 6. The CDR3 region is CASSGGQVFIQYF. The CDR3 DNA sequence: TGTGCCAGCAGTGGTGGACAGGTGTTCATTCAGTACTTC.

This clone showed up just a few times. V is TRBV5-1 and J is TRBJ2-2, with 10 bases matching TRBD2. Looked up from germline, CDR1 is SGHRS and CDR2 is YFSETQ. CDR3 size: 16 residues. Unmatched junction bases numbered 3, after V lost 4 bases and J lost 0 bases. Written as DNA, the CDR3 is TGCGCCAGCAGCGCAACTAGCGGGACGAACACCGGGGAGCTGTTTTTT. Amino acids: CASSATSGTNTGELFF.